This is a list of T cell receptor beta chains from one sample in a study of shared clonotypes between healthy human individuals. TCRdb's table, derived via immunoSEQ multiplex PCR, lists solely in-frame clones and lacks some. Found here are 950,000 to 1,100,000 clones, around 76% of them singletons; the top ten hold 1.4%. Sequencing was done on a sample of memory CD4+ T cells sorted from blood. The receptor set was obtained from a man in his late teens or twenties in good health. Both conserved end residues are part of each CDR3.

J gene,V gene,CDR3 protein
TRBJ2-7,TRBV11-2,CASSSDGIYEQYF
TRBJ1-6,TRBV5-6,CASSLGTHQNSPLHF
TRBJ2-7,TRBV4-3,CASSRAPGTGYEQYF
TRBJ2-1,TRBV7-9,CASSLSFDEQFF
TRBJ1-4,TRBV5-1,CASRNRQGWILFF
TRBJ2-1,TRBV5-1,CASSGTSGSIGEQFF
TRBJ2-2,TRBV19,CASRNTQNTGELFF
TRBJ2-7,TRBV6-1,CASSEVGRPTYSYEQYF
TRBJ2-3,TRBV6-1,CASKSLAGPRDTQYF
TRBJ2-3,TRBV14,CASSQVGTLDTQYF
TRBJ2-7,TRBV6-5,CAIAASRDLAGEQYF
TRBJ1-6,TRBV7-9,CASSRVTGQGMSLHF
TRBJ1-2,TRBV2,CASGGNYGYTF
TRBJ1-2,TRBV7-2,CASSFRQGREGYTF
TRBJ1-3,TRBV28,CASSRDSGQRNTIYF
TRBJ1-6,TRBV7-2,CASSSGPGGEGPLHF
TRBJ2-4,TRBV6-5,CASSPGGGIQYF
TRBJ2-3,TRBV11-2,CASSLGRAADTQYF
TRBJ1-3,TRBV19,CASSLRPSSGGNTIYF
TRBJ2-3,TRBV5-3,CARSFKERGSDTQYF
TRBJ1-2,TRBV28,CASSYYEYGYIF
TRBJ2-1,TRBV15,CATSRDGMGTIQWEQFF
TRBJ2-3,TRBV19,CASSIDSYTQYF
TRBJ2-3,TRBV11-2,CASSPGDATQNYF
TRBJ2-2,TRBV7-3,CASSGEDGELFF
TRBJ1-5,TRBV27,CASSNQSQGLSQPQHF
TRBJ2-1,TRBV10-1,CASSRDTYNEQFF
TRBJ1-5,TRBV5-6,CASSSDRDQPQHF
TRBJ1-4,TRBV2,CASSERIGGILFF
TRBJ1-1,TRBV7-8,CASSREGGREAFF
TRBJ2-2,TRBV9,CASSVDSTGGSGELFF
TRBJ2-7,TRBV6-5,CASSYGGGSYEQYF
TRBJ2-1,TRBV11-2,CASSLIRAAYNEQFF
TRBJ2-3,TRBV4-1,CASSRTSGGTTDTQYF
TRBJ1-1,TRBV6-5,CASSSIQGASEAFF
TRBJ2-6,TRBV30,CAWSPGLSGANVLTF
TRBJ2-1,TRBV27,CASTIRTSGRKVNEQFF
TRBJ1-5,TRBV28,CASSLPGFSNQPQHF
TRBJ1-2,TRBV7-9,CASSLASGGSYGYTF
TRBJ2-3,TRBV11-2,CASSLSEGRPYTDTQYF
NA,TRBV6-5,CASRGLHLSYEQYF
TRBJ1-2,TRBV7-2,CASSRQGSSEGYTF
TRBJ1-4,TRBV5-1,CASSRGANEKLFF
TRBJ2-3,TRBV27,CASSLLGQYSTDTQYF
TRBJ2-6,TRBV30,CASDRGPPSGANVLTF
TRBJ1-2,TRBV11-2,CASSPLKGDGGYGYTF
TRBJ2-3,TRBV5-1,CASSLVAGAGDTQYF
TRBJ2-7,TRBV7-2,CASSRTRVTSYEQYF
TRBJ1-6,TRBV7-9,CASSPGTVSPLHF
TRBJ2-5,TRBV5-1,CASSLGQGQETQYF
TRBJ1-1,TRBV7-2,CASSFGTGTEAFF
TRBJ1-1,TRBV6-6,CASSWGPASGNTEAFF
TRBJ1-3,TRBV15,CATSRGGENTIYF
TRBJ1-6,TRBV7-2,CASSIEGSSYNSPLHF
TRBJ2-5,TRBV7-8,CASSTRTGLETQYF
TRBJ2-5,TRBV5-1,CASSLEGQGISQYF
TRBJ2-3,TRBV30,CASGGAGGDTQYF
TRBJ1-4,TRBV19,CASRTAGQGNEKLFF
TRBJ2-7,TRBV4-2,CASSQGNRDRGYEQYF
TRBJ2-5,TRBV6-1,CASSPNRVGETQYF